Listed here are 4 T cell receptor beta chains from one sample, sequenced in a study of T cell responses to AZD1222 COVID-19 vaccine. Sequencing used immunoSEQ multiplex PCR; TCRdb keeps in-frame clones, though not all of them. Counted here are about 120,000 clones, roughly nine tenths occurring once; the ten biggest clones make up around 3.1%. Sequenced material: peripheral blood, taken on day 0 of AZD1222 vaccination. The receptors were sampled from an adult in good health.

The J gene is TRBJ2-3, the V gene TRBV7-2; D unresolved. Germline CDR1 and CDR2: SGHTA and FQGNSA. The CDR3 contains 12 residues. The V end lost 4 bases, the J end lost 4 bases, and 6 bases lay between the germline ends. The CDR3 sequence: CASSSYPDTQYF. The DNA for the CDR3 is TGTGCCAGCAGCTCCTACCCAGATACGCAGTATTTT.

The chain has TRBV7-9 and TRBJ2-5; D gene uncertain. V gave up 3 bases and J gave up 4 bases, with 6 bases separating them. Germline lookup yields CDR1 SEHNR and CDR2 FQNEAQ (reference sequence). This CDR3 spans 12 amino acids. CDR3 amino acids: CASSFYRETQYF. DNA for the CDR3: TGTGCCAGCAGCTTTTACAGAGAGACCCAGTACTTC. The full variable domain, rest sourced from reference TRBV7-9 and TRBJ2-5, is DTGVSQNPRHKITKRGQNVTFRCDPISEHNRLYWYRQTLGQGPEFLTYFQNEAQLEKSRLLSDRFSAERPKGSFSTLEIQRTEQGDSAMYLCASSFYRETQYFGPGTRLLVL.

This sequence joins TRBV19 and TRBJ1-1; D not resolved. Germline V gene sequence: CDR1 LNHDA, CDR2 SQIVND (reference sequence). Trimming left V 3 bases short and J 5 bases short, with 13 bases between. The CDR3 consists of 14 residues. Here the CDR3 DNA reads TGTGCCAGTAGTATTCTCCCGGGTAGGACTGAAGCTTTCTTT. This codes for CASSILPGRTEAFF.

This chain links TRBV9 with TRBJ2-7; TRBD2 matches 10 bases. CDR1 and CDR2 from the germline V gene are SGDLS and YYNGEE. Unmatched junction bases numbered 8, after V lost 4 bases and J lost 4 bases. The CDR3 loop spans 15 amino acids. The CDR3 loop is CASSPPSGSRYEQYF. In DNA form, the CDR3 reads TGTGCCAGCAGCCCTCCTAGCGGGAGTAGGTACGAGCAGTACTTC.